These 15 T cell receptor beta chains were all obtained from the same sample, sequenced in a study of T cells after somatic rescue of genetic block. Sequencing was performed with immunoSEQ multiplex PCR; in TCRdb, only in-frame clones are kept and a portion is missing. The sample carries around 10,000 clones, over 70% recorded once. Sequencing used peripheral blood mononuclear cells (PBMCs). The receptors shown here come from a boy aged 5 to 17.

V usage is TRBV29-1 and J usage is TRBJ1-1, with TRBD1 as a possible D gene (5 bases). Trimming pared 4 bases from V and 1 base from J, leaving 7 bases between. This CDR3 is built from 12 residues. In germline, CDR1 is SQVTM, CDR2 ANQGSEA. For the CDR3, the DNA is TGCAGCGTTGGGCAGGGGAACACTGAAGCTTTCTTT. Amino acid sequence: CSVGQGNTEAFF.

Only one count was recorded for this clone. The rearrangement joins TRBV7-3 to TRBJ2-1, with D possibly matching TRBD2 (5 bases). Germline assignment: CDR1 SGHTA and CDR2 FQGTGA. The germline V and J ends were trimmed by 3 bases and 10 bases, with 7 bases remaining between them. The CDR3 has 11 residues. CDR3 in DNA: TGTGCCAGCAGCTTCAGCGGAGAGCAGTTCTTC. Protein: CASSFSGEQFF.

The chain uses TRBV5-1 and TRBJ1-1, with 8 nucleotides matching TRBD1. The V gene's germline CDR1 is SGHRS and CDR2 YFSETQ. The CDR3 spans 13 residues. Unmatched junction bases numbered 5, after V lost 4 bases and J lost 6 bases. The chain's CDR3 is CASSPGQGAEAFF. CDR3 nucleotides: TGCGCCAGCAGCCCCGGACAGGGAGCTGAAGCTTTCTTT.

The rearrangement uses TRBV21-1 and TRBJ2-3. TRBV21-1 constitutes a pseudogene. This CDR3 contains 15 residues. CDR3 DNA sequence: TGTGCCAGCAGCAAAGGCATTCGATTCACAGATACGCAGTATTTT. It codes for CASSKGIRFTDTQYF.

V and J are TRBV11-2 and TRBJ1-2; TRBD1 is a possible D gene (5 bases). The germline V gene encodes CDR1 SGHAT and CDR2 FQNNGV. The CDR3 consists of 14 residues. Trimming pared 4 bases from V and 8 bases from J, leaving 17 bases between. The CDR3: CASSSSGVLEGYTF. The CDR3, as DNA: TGTGCCAGCAGCTCATCGGGGGTATTGGAGGGCTACACCTTC.

This clone has just one count. The V call is TRBV18, the J call TRBJ2-5; 10 positions match TRBD2. The CDR3 consists of 16 residues. Germline CDR1 reads KGHSH; CDR2 reads LQKENI. V was pared by 1 base and J by 4 bases, with 6 bases of the junction left unmatched. CDR3 in amino acids: CASSPLWSSGGETQYF. CDR3 DNA sequence: TGTGCCAGCTCACCACTATGGTCTAGCGGGGGAGAGACCCAGTACTTC.

The J gene is TRBJ2-5, the V gene TRBV6-5; 9 positions agree with TRBD2. Germline V gene sequence: CDR1 MNHEY, CDR2 SVGAGI. The V gene end was trimmed by 7 bases and the J gene end by 5 bases; junction bases not matched to a gene: 11. The CDR3 covers 15 residues. CDR3 in amino acids: CASKMGGGAWETQYF. The CDR3 region has the DNA TGTGCCAGCAAAATGGGCGGGGGGGCCTGGGAGACCCAGTACTTC.

The table lists this clone with a count of one. This rearrangement joins TRBV6-5 to TRBJ2-1; 10 bases match TRBD2. Germline V CDR1 and CDR2: MNHEY, SVGAGI. V shed 4 bases, J shed 9 bases, and the junction held 9 bases outside the gene matches. The CDR3 totals 15 residues. The CDR3 loop reads CASSFLAGVLGEQFF. The CDR3, as DNA: TGTGCCAGCAGTTTCCTAGCGGGAGTGCTCGGTGAGCAGTTCTTC.

Here the CDR3 DNA reads TGTGCCAGCAGTTTATCGGTCGGGATGTTGAACTATGGCTACACCTTC. This sequence encodes CASSLSVGMLNYGYTF. This chain uses TRBV27 with TRBJ1-2; D remains ambiguous. There are 16 residues in the CDR3. V lost 0 bases and J 2 bases, leaving 13 bases between the germline ends. CDR1 and CDR2 from the germline V gene are MNHEY and SMNVEV (reference sequence).

The rearrangement uses TRBV6-9 and TRBJ2-3; perhaps D is TRBD1 or TRBD2 (6 bases each). The V and J ends lost 3 bases and 3 bases respectively, with 13 bases between them. The CDR3 consists of 15 residues. Germline V gene lookup returns CDR1 MNHGY and CDR2 SVAAGI. CDR3 sequence (DNA): TGTGCCAGCAGTTACGGTCGGGGGCAGACAGATACGCAGTATTTT. Translating it yields CASSYGRGQTDTQYF.

The chain uses TRBV2 and TRBJ2-7; 9 nucleotides line up with TRBD1. CDR3 length: 14 amino acids. CDR1 and CDR2 from the germline V gene are SNHLY and FYNNEI. The junction had 8 bases not matched to a gene; V was cut back by 7 bases and J by 4 bases. The CDR3 DNA reads TGTGCCAGCACCCGCGACGGGACAGGGTACGAGCAGTACTTC. It specifies CASTRDGTGYEQYF.

The table lists this clone with a count of one. V gene TRBV7-2 combines with J gene TRBJ2-7; perhaps TRBD2 as D (5 bases). Per germline, CDR1 SGHTA and CDR2 FQGNSA. CDR3 length: 14 amino acids. V shed 4 bases and J shed 2 bases, with 12 bases lying between them. CDR3 amino acids: CASSSRTVPYEQYF. The CDR3 coding sequence is TGTGCCAGCAGCTCTAGGACTGTGCCCTACGAGCAGTACTTC.

The rearrangement joins TRBV20-1 to TRBJ2-1, with 7 bases fitting TRBD1. The CDR3 sequence is 11 residues long. Germline assignment: CDR1 DFQATT and CDR2 SNEGSKA (reference sequence). CDR3 sequence: CSPTGQSEQFF. The CDR3 DNA follows: TGCAGCCCGACAGGGCAAAGTGAGCAGTTCTTC.

J is TRBJ2-7 and V is TRBV5-1; no definite D call. This CDR3 has 14 residues. Trimming cost V 4 bases and J 7 bases, with 18 bases left between them. CDR1 and CDR2 from the germline V gene are SGHRS and YFSETQ. The CDR3 spells CASSPLGPIREQYF. Here the CDR3 DNA reads TGCGCCAGCAGCCCCTTAGGCCCGATAAGGGAGCAGTACTTC.

The chain employs TRBV13 and TRBJ2-2; no clear D. Between the trimmed V and J ends, which lost 7 bases and 4 bases, there was a span of 13 bases. This CDR3 comprises 14 residues. Per germline, CDR1 PRHDT and CDR2 FYEKMQ (reference sequence). The CDR3, as DNA: TGTGCCAGCACAAAGGGAAAGGGCACCGGGGAGCTGTTTTTT. Translating gives CASTKGKGTGELFF. The variable domain in full, with the rest retrieved from reference TRBV13 and TRBJ2-2, is AAGVIQSPRHLIKEKRETATLKCYPIPRHDTVYWYQQGPGQDPQFLISFYEKMQSDKGSIPDRFSAQQFSDYHSELNMSSLELGDSALYFCASTKGKGTGELFFGEGSRLTVL.